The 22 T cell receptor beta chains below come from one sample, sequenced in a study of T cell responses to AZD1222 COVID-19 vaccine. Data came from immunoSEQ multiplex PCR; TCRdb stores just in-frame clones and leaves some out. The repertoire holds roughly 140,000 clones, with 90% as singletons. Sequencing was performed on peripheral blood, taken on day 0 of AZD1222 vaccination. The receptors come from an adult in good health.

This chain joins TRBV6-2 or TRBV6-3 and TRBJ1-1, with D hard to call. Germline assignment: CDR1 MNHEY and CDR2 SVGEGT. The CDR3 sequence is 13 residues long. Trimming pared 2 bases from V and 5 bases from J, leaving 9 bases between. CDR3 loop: CASSYTYGTEAFF. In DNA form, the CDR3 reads TGTGCCAGCAGTTACACATATGGAACTGAAGCTTTCTTT.

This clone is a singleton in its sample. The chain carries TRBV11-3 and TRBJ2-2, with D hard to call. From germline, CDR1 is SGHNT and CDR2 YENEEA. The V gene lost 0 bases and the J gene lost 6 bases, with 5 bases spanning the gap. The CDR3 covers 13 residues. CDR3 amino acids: CASSLDWAGELFF. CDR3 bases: TGTGCCAGCAGCTTAGATTGGGCCGGGGAGCTGTTTTTT.

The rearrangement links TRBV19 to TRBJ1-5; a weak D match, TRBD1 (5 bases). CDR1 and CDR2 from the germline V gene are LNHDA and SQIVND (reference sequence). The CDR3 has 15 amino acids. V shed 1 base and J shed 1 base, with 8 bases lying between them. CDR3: CASSIGGRSNQPQHF. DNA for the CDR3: TGTGCCAGTAGTATAGGGGGGAGGAGCAATCAGCCCCAGCATTTT.

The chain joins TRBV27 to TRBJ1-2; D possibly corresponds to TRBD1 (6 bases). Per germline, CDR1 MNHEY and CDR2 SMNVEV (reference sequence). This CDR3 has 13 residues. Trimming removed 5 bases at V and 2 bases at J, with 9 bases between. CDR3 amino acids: CASSRTENYGYTF. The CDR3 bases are TGTGCCAGCAGTCGGACAGAAAACTATGGCTACACCTTC.

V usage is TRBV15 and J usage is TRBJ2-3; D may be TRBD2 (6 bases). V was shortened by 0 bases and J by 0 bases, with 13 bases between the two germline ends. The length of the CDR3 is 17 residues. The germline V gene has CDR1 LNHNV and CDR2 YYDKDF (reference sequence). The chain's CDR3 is CATSRDGAGTSTDTQYF. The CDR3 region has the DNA TGTGCCACCAGCAGAGATGGGGCGGGGACTAGCACAGATACGCAGTATTTT.

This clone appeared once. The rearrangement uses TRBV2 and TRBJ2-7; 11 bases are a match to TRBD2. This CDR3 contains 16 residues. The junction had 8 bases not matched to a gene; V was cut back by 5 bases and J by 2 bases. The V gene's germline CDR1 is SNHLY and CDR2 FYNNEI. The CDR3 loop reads CASSFFLAGGPYEQYF. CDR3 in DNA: TGTGCCAGCAGTTTCTTTCTAGCGGGAGGACCCTACGAGCAGTACTTC.

The CDR3, as DNA: TGCGCCAGCAGCCAATTCGGCATGGAGACCCAGTACTTC. Translating it yields CASSQFGMETQYF. This rearrangement joins TRBV4-1 to TRBJ2-5; D is ambiguous. Per the germline V gene, CDR1 is MGHRA and CDR2 is YSYEKL. The CDR3 runs to 13 residues. Trimming stripped 2 bases from V and 5 bases from J, with 9 bases between.

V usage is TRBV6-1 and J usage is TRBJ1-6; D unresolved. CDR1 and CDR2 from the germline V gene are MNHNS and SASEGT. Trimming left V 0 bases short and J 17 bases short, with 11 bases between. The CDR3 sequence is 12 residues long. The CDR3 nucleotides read TGTGCCAGCAGTGAAGCCTCCAGGCCCATCCACTTT. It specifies CASSEASRPIHF.

CDR3 in DNA: TGTGCCAGCAGTCCCCGCGCAGGAAACACCATATATTTT. Protein sequence: CASSPRAGNTIYF. This chain connects TRBV28 to TRBJ1-3; the D is unclear. The CDR3 has 13 amino acids. Germline CDR1 reads MDHEN; CDR2 reads SYDVKM. Trimming took off 5 bases at V and 4 bases at J, with 9 bases between the two ends. Full variable domain (outside the CDR3, taken from reference TRBV28 and TRBJ1-3): DVKVTQSSRYLVKRTGEKVFLECVQDMDHENMFWYRQDPGLGLRLIYFSYDVKMKEKGDIPEGYSVSREKKERFSLILESASTNQTSMYLCASSPRAGNTIYFGEGSWLTVV.

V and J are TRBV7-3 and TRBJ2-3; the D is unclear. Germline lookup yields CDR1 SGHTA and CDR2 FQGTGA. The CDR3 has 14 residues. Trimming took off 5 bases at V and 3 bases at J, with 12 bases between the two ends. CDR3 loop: CASSPTGWTDTQYF. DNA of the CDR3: TGTGCCAGCAGCCCGACGGGCTGGACAGATACGCAGTATTTT.

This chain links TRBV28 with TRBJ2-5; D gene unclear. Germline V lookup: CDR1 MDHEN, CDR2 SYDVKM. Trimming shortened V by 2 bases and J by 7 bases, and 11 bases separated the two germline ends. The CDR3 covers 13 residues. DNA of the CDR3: TGTGCCAGCAGTTTAGTAGCTCCGGTGACCCAGTACTTC. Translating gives CASSLVAPVTQYF.

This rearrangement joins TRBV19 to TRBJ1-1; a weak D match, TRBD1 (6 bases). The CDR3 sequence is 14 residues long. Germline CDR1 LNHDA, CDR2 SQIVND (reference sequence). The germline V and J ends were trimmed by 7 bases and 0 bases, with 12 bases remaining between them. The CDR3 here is CASNRGGMNTEAFF. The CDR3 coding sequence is TGTGCCAGTAATAGAGGGGGGATGAACACTGAAGCTTTCTTT.

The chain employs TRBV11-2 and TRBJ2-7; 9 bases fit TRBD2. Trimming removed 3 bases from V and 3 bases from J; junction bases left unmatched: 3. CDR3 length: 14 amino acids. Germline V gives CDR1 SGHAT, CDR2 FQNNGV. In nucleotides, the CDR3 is TGTGCCAGCAGCTTGGGACTAGCTGGCTACGAGCAGTACTTC. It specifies CASSLGLAGYEQYF.

The CDR3 region is CASTTEGAEAFF. In nucleotides, the CDR3 is TGTGCCAGCACCACGGAGGGGGCTGAAGCTTTCTTT. The rearrangement joins TRBV6-5 to TRBJ1-1; TRBD1 is a possible D gene (6 bases). V dropped 7 bases and J dropped 6 bases, with 12 bases sitting between them. The CDR3 covers 12 residues. Per the germline V gene, CDR1 is MNHEY and CDR2 is SVGAGI.

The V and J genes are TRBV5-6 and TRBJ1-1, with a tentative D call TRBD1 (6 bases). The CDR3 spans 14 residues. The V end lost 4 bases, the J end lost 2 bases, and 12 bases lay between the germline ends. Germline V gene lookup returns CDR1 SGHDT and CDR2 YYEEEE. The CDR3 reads CASSLRDTNTEAFF. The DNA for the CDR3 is TGTGCCAGCAGCCTCCGGGACACAAACACTGAAGCTTTCTTT. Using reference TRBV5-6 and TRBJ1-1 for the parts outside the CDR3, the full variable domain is DAGVTQSPTHLIKTRGQQVTLRCSPKSGHDTVSWYQQALGQGPQFIFQYYEEEERQRGNFPDRFSGHQFPNYSSELNVNALLLGDSALYLCASSLRDTNTEAFFGQGTRLTVV.

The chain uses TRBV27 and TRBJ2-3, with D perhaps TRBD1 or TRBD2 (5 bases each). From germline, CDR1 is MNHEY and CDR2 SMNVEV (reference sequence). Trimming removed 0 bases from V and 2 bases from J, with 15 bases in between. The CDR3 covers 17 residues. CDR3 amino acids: CASSLSGGGYATDTQYF. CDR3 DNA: TGTGCCAGCAGTTTATCGGGTGGGGGATATGCCACAGATACGCAGTATTTT.

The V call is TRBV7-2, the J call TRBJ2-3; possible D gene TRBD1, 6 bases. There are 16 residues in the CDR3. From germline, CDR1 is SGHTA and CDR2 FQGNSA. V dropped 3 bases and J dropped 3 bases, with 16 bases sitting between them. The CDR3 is CASSLSQGSVTDTQYF. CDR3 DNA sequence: TGTGCCAGCAGCTTGAGCCAGGGGAGTGTTACAGATACGCAGTATTTT.

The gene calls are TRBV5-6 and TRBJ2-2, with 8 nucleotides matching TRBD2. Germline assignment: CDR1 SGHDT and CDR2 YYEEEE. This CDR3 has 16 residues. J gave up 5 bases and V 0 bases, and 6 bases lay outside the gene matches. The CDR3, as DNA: TGTGCCAGCAGCTTGGCGGCCGGGAGGGAAACCGGGGAGCTGTTTTTT. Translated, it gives CASSLAAGRETGELFF.

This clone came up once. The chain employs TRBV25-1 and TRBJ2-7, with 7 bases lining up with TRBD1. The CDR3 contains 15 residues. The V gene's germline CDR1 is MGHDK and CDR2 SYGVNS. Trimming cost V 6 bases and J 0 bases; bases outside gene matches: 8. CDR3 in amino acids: CASSLRDSNSYEQYF. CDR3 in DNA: TGTGCCAGCAGCCTCCGGGACAGCAACTCCTACGAGCAGTACTTC.

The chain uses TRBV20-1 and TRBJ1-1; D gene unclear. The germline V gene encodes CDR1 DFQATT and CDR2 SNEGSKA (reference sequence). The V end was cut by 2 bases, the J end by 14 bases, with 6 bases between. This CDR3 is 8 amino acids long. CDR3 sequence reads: CSARSGFF. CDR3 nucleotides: TGCAGTGCTAGATCCGGCTTCTTT.

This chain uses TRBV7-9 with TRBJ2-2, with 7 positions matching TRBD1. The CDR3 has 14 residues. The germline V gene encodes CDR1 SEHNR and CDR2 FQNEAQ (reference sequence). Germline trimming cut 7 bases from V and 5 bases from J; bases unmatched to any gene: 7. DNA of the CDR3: TGTGCCAGCACCGAGGGGGCCGGGACCGGGGAGCTGTTTTTT. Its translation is CASTEGAGTGELFF.

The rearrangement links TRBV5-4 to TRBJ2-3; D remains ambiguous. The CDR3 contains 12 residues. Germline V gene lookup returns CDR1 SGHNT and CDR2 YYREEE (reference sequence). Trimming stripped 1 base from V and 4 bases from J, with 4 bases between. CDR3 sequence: CASSLLSDTQYF. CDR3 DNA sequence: TGTGCCAGCAGCTTGTTGTCAGATACGCAGTATTTT. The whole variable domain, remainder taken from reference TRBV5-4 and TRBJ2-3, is ETGVTQSPTHLIKTRGQQVTLRCSSQSGHNTVSWYQQALGQGPQFIFQYYREEENGRGNFPPRFSGLQFPNYSSELNVNALELDDSALYLCASSLLSDTQYFGPGTRLTVL.